Each of the 13 T cell receptor beta chains below was sequenced from the same sample in a study of shared clonotypes between healthy human individuals. Assay used: immunoSEQ multiplex PCR; TCRdb lists only in-frame clones, some missing. The data show about 1,500,000 clones, with 95% to 97% seen just once and roughly 1.2% held by the top ten. The sequenced sample was naive CD4+ T cells sorted from blood. The subset here: CD45RA+ positively selected. These TCRs come from a man aged 25 to 40 in good health.

This chain joins TRBV7-9 and TRBJ2-2; D not certain. The germline V gene encodes CDR1 SEHNR and CDR2 FQNEAQ (reference sequence). Trimming cost V 3 bases and J 7 bases, with 15 bases left between them. The CDR3 runs to 15 residues. CDR3: CASSLHLGSNGELFF. The CDR3 nucleotides are TGTGCCAGCAGCTTGCACCTCGGAAGTAACGGGGAGCTGTTTTTT.

This chain connects TRBV5-6 to TRBJ2-5; D is possibly TRBD1 or TRBD2 (5 bases each). Germline V lookup: CDR1 SGHDT, CDR2 YYEEEE. The CDR3 runs 18 residues. With 3 bases removed from V and 1 base from J, the gap between germline ends came to 22 bases. The CDR3 spells CASSSGGLGRTIQETQYF. In nucleotides, the CDR3 is TGTGCCAGCAGCTCTGGCGGGCTGGGGCGCACAATCCAAGAGACCCAGTACTTC. Looking up the rest from reference TRBV5-6 and TRBJ2-5 gives the full variable domain: DAGVTQSPTHLIKTRGQQVTLRCSPKSGHDTVSWYQQALGQGPQFIFQYYEEEERQRGNFPDRFSGHQFPNYSSELNVNALLLGDSALYLCASSSGGLGRTIQETQYFGPGTRLLVL.

This chain uses TRBV28 with TRBJ2-1; 7 bases match TRBD1. The V segment lost 5 bases and the J segment 2 bases; nucleotides outside the gene matches: 6. In germline, CDR1 is MDHEN, CDR2 SYDVKM. This CDR3 has 15 amino acids. The CDR3 nucleotides read TGTGCCAGCAGTCGCCCCGGGACAGCCTACAATGAGCAGTTCTTC. It specifies CASSRPGTAYNEQFF. Full variable domain (remainder filled in from reference TRBV28 and TRBJ2-1): DVKVTQSSRYLVKRTGEKVFLECVQDMDHENMFWYRQDPGLGLRLIYFSYDVKMKEKGDIPEGYSVSREKKERFSLILESASTNQTSMYLCASSRPGTAYNEQFFGPGTRLTVL.

The chain couples TRBV11-2 to TRBJ2-5, with 8 bases matching TRBD1. The trim removed 4 bases at V and 5 bases at J, leaving 9 bases unmatched. This CDR3 is built from 15 residues. Per germline, CDR1 SGHAT and CDR2 FQNNGV. CDR3 nucleotide sequence: TGTGCCAGCAGCTCCGGACAGGGATTAGGCGAGACCCAGTACTTC. This encodes CASSSGQGLGETQYF. The whole variable domain, remainder taken from reference TRBV11-2 and TRBJ2-5, is EAGVAQSPRYKIIEKRQSVAFWCNPISGHATLYWYQQILGQGPKLLIQFQNNGVVDDSQLPKDRFSAERLKGVDSTLKIQPAKLEDSAVYLCASSSGQGLGETQYFGPGTRLLVL.

This chain links TRBV6-5 with TRBJ2-7, with D perhaps matching TRBD1 (6 bases). Looked up from germline, CDR1 is MNHEY and CDR2 is SVGAGI. The length of the CDR3 is 15 residues. V shed 4 bases and J shed 2 bases, with 15 bases lying between them. CDR3 amino acids: CASSSAGTPPYEQYF. The CDR3 region has the DNA TGTGCCAGCAGTTCCGCCGGGACACCACCCTACGAGCAGTACTTC.

CDR3 coding DNA: TGCAGCGTTGAAGAACCGACTAGCGGGACCATCTACGAGCAGTACTTC. Translating gives CSVEEPTSGTIYEQYF. V usage is TRBV29-1 and J usage is TRBJ2-7, with 11 positions matching TRBD2. Germline assignment: CDR1 SQVTM and CDR2 ANQGSEA. Trimming removed 0 bases from V and 3 bases from J; junction bases left unmatched: 7. The CDR3 totals 16 residues.

CDR3 in amino acids: CASRPLGGLTEAFF. The CDR3 region has the DNA TGTGCCAGCAGGCCCCTTGGGGGACTGACTGAAGCTTTCTTT. The chain couples TRBV28 to TRBJ1-1, with D tentatively TRBD1 (5 bases). V dropped 6 bases and J dropped 5 bases, with 16 bases sitting between them. Germline V gives CDR1 MDHEN, CDR2 SYDVKM. The CDR3 consists of 14 residues.

V usage is TRBV5-5 and J usage is TRBJ2-1, with D hard to call. Per germline, CDR1 SGHKS and CDR2 YYEKEE (reference sequence). Trimming removed 4 bases at V and 3 bases at J, with 8 bases between. This CDR3 is 13 amino acids long. CDR3 sequence: CASSLEYYNEQFF. The CDR3 DNA sequence: TGTGCCAGCAGCCTAGAGTACTACAATGAGCAGTTCTTC.

As for this clone: The sample carries other DNA sequences with the same CDR3. This rearrangement joins TRBV7-2 to TRBJ2-1; the match to TRBD1 covers 7 bases. The V and J ends lost 4 bases and 7 bases, in that order; junction bases with no gene match: 4. The CDR3 loop spans 13 amino acids. From germline, CDR1 is SGHTA and CDR2 FQGNSA. Here the CDR3 DNA reads TGTGCCAGCAGCTCCCGACAGGGAAATGAGCAGTTCTTC. As protein: CASSSRQGNEQFF.

In the case of this clone: Other DNA sequences from this sample encode an identical CDR3 as well. This sequence joins TRBV7-2 and TRBJ1-3; tentatively, D is TRBD1 (5 bases). Trimming shortened V by 5 bases and J by 0 bases, and 8 bases separated the two germline ends. From germline, CDR1 is SGHTA and CDR2 FQGNSA. This CDR3 is built from 14 residues. The CDR3 DNA sequence: TGTGCCAGCAGCCGGAGGGGCTCTGGAAACACCATATATTTT. Amino acid sequence: CASSRRGSGNTIYF.

This clone was recorded only once. The V call is TRBV18, the J call TRBJ2-2; no clear D. Trimming cost V 3 bases and J 2 bases, with 13 bases left between them. The germline V gene encodes CDR1 KGHSH and CDR2 LQKENI. This CDR3 has 16 residues. CDR3 sequence reads: CASSPIPRSNTGELFF. CDR3 nucleotides: TGTGCCAGCTCACCTATCCCCAGATCCAACACCGGGGAGCTGTTTTTT. The full variable domain, completed using reference TRBV18 and TRBJ2-2, is NAGVMQNPRHLVRRRGQEARLRCSPMKGHSHVYWYRQLPEEGLKFMVYLQKENIIDESGMPKERFSAEFPKEGPSILRIQQVVRGDSAAYFCASSPIPRSNTGELFFGEGSRLTVL.

This clone appeared a single time. The chain carries TRBV5-1 and TRBJ1-4; D uncertain. This CDR3 contains 17 residues. Trimming took off 0 bases at V and 0 bases at J, with 12 bases between the two ends. Germline CDR1 SGHRS, CDR2 YFSETQ. CDR3 residues: CASSLVVQAATNEKLFF. In DNA form, the CDR3 reads TGCGCCAGCAGCTTGGTCGTCCAGGCCGCAACTAATGAAAAACTGTTTTTT.

The chain is built from TRBV5-1 and TRBJ2-5; D possibly corresponds to TRBD2 (5 bases). CDR3 length equals 13 residues. Between the trimmed V and J ends, which lost 3 bases and 5 bases, there was a span of 11 bases. Germline lookup yields CDR1 SGHRS and CDR2 YFSETQ. The CDR3 is CASSSGWKETQYF. For the CDR3, the DNA is TGCGCCAGCAGCTCGGGGTGGAAGGAGACCCAGTACTTC.